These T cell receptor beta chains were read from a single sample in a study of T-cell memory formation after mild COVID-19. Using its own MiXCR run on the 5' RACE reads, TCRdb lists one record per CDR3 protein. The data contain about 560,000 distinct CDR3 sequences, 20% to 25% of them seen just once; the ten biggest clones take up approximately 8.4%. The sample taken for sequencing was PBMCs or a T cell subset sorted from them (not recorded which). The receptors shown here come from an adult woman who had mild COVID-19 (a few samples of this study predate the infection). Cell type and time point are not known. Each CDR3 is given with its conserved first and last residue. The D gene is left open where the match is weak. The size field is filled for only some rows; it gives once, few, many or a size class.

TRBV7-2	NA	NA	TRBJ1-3	TGTGCCAGCAGCGTCGGGGGTGCTGGAAACACCATATATTTT	CASSVGGAGNTIYF
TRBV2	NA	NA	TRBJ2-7	TGTGCCAGCAGAGCAGGGATCTCCTACGAGCAGTACTTC	CASRAGISYEQYF
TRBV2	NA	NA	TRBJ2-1	TGTGCCAGCAGCGGGTCACCGGTTAATGAGCAGTTCTTC	CASSGSPVNEQFF
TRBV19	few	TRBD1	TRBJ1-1	TGTGCCAGTAGGGTCACAGGGGGGACTGAAGCTTTCTTT	CASRVTGGTEAFF
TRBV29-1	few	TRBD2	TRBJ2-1	TGCAGCGCCTCCGGGACTAGCCCGAGAAATGAGCAGTTCTTC	CSASGTSPRNEQFF
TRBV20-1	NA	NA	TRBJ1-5	TGCAGTGCTCCTACTTCGGGTCGGGACCTCCTGGGGTGGCAGCCCCAGCATTTT	CSAPTSGRDLLGWQPQHF
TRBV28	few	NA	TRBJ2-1	TGTGCCAGCAGTTTCCGGGCTTCTTGGGTGGAGCGGTTCTTC	CASSFRASWVERFF
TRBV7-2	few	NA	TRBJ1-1	TGTGCCAGCCGGGTGTCTGTGAACACTGAAGCTTTCTTT	CASRVSVNTEAFF
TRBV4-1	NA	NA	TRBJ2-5	TGCGCCAGCAGCCAAGTAAATTTTGGTGGGGAGACCCAGTACTTC	CASSQVNFGGETQYF
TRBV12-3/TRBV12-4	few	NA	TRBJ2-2	TGTGCCAGCAGGCACACTTCCAGGGCCGGCACCGGGGAGCTGTTTTTT	CASRHTSRAGTGELFF
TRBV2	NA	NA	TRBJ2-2	TGTGCCAGCAGTGAATCCACCTCGCGGGCCGGGGAGCTGTTTTTT	CASSESTSRAGELFF
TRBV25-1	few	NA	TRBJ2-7	TGTGCCAGCAGTGATCAGGATCGTCGTCGCGAGCAGTACTTC	CASSDQDRRREQYF
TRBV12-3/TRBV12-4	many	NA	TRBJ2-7	TGTGCCAGCAGCAAACAGGGCTTCTCCTACGAGCAGTACTTC	CASSKQGFSYEQYF
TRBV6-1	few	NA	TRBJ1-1	TGTGCCAGCAGAAGAGTGGGGGGCACTGAAGCTTTCTTT	CASRRVGGTEAFF
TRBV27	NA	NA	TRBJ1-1	TGTGCCAGCAGTTCCTTGGGGACCTCGAACACTGAAGCTTTCTTT	CASSSLGTSNTEAFF
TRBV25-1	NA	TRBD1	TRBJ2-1	TGTGCCAGCAGTTCTCCTGGGGCAGGGGGGCAGTTCTTC	CASSSPGAGGQFF
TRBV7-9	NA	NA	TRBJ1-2	TGTGCCAGCAGCTTAGCCGACGGACCGAAACGAGGCTACACCTTC	CASSLADGPKRGYTF
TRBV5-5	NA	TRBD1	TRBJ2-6	TGTGCCAGCAGCTTGGCCGGGACAGGGATCTCCTCTGGGGCCAACGTCCTGACTTTC	CASSLAGTGISSGANVLTF